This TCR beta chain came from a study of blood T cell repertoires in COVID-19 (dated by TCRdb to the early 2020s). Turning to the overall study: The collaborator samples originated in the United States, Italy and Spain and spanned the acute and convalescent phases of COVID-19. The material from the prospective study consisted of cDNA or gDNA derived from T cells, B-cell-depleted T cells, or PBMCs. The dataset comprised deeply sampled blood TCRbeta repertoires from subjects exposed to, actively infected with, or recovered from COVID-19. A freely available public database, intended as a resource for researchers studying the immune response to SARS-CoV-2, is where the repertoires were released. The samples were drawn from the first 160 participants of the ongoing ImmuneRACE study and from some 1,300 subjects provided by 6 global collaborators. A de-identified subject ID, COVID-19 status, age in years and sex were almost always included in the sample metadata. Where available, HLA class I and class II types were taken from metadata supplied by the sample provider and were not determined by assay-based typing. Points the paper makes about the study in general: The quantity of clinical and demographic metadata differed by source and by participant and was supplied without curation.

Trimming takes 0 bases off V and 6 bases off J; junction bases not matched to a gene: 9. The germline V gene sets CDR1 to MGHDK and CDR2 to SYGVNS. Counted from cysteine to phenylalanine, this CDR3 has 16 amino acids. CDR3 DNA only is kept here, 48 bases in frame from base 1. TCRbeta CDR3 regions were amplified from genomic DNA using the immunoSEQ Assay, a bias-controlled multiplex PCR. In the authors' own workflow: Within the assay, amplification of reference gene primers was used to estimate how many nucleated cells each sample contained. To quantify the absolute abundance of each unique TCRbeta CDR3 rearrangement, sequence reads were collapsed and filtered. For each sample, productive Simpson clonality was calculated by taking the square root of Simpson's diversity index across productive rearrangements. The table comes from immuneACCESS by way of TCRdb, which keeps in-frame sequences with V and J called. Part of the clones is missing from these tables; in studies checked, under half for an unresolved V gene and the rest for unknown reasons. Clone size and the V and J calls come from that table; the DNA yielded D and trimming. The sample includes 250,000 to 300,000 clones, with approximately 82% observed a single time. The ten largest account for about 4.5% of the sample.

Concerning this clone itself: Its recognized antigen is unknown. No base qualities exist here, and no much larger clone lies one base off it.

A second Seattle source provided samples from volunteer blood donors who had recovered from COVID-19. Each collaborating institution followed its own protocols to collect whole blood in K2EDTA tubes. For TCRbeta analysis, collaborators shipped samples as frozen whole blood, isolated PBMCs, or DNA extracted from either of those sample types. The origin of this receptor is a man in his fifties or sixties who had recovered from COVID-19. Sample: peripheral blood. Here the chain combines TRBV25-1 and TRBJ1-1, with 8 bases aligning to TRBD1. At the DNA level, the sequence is TGTGCCAGCAGTGAATATGGGCCAGGGGGCTTGGCTGAAGCTTTCTTT. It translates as CASSEYGPGGLAEAFF.